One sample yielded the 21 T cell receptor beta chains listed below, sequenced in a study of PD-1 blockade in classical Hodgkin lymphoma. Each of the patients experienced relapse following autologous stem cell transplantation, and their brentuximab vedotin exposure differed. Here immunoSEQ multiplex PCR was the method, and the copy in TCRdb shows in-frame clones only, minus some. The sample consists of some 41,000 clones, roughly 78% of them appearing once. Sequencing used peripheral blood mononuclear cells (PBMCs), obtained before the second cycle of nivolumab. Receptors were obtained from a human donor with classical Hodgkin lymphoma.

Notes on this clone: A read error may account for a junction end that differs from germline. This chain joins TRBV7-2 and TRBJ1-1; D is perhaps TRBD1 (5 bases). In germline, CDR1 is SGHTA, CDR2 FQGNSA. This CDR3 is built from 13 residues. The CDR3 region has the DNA TGTGCCAGCTTAGGACACCTGAATACTGAAGCTTTCTTT. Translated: CASLGHLNTEAFF.

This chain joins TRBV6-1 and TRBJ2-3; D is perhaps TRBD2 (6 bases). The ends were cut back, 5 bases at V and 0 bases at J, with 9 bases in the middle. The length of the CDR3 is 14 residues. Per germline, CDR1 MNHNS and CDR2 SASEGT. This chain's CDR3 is CASSTGLSTDTQYF. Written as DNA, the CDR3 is TGTGCCAGCAGTACGGGACTCAGCACAGATACGCAGTATTTT.

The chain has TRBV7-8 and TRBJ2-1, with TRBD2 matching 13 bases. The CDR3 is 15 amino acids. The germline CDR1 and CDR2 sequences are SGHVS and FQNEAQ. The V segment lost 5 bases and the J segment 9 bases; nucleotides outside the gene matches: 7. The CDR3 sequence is CASSLRTSGSFEQFF. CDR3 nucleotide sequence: TGTGCCAGCAGCCTCCGGACTAGCGGGAGCTTTGAGCAGTTCTTC.

The CDR3 spells CASSYSLARNEQFF. The CDR3 nucleotides read TGTGCCAGCAGTTACTCCCTAGCGAGGAATGAGCAGTTCTTC. The V call is TRBV6-5, the J call TRBJ2-1, with D tentatively TRBD2 (6 bases). This CDR3 is built from 14 residues. Germline loops: CDR1 MNHEY, CDR2 SVGAGI. Trimming shortened V by 0 bases and J by 7 bases, and 10 bases separated the two germline ends.

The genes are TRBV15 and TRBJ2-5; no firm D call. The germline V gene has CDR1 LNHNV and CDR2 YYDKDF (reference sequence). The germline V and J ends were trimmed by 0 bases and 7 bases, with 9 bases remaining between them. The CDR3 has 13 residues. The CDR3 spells CATSREDGVTQYF. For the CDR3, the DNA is TGTGCCACCAGCAGAGAGGATGGAGTGACCCAGTACTTC.

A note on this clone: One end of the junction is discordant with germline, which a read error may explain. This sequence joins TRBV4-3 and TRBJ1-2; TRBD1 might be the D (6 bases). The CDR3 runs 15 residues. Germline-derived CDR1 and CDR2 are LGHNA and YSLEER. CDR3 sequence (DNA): TGCGCCAGCAGTCCAAGATTAGGGGGGTTCTATAGCTACACCTTC. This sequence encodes CASSPRLGGFYSYTF.

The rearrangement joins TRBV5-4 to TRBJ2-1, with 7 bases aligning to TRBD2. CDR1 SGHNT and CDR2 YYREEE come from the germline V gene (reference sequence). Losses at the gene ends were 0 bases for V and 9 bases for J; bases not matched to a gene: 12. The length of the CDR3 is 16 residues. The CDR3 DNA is TGTGCCAGCAGCTTGGCCATCCAGCGGGGCGGTGGTGAGCAGTTCTTC. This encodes CASSLAIQRGGGEQFF.

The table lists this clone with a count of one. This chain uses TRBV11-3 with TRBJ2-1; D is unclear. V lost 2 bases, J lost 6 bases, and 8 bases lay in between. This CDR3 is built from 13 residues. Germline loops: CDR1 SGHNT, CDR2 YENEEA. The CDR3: CASSLNPLNEQFF. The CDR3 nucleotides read TGTGCCAGCAGCTTAAATCCTCTCAATGAGCAGTTCTTC.

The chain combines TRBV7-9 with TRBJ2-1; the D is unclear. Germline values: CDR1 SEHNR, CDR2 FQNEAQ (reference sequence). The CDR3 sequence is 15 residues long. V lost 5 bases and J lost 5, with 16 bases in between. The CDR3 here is CASSPWTEYDNEQFF. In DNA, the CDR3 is TGTGCCAGCAGCCCCTGGACGGAATATGACAATGAGCAGTTCTTC.

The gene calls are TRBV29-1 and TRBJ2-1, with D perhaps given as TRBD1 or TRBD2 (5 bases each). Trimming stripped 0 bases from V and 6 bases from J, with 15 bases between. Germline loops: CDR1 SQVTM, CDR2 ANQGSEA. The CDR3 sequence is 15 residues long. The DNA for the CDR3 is TGCAGCGTTGAAGATTGGGGCAGCGGAGCCAATGAGCAGTTCTTC. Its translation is CSVEDWGSGANEQFF.

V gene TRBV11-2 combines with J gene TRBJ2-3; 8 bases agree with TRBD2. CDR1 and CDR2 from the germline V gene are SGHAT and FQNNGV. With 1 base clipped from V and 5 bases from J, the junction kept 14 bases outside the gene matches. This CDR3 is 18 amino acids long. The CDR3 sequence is CASSLVSEGVAGLDTQYF. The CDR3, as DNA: TGTGCCAGCAGCTTAGTTAGTGAGGGGGTAGCGGGATTAGATACGCAGTATTTT.

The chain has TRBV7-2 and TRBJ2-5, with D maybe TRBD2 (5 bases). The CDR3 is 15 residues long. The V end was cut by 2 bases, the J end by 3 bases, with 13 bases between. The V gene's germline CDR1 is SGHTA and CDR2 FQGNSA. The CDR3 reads CASSLSGVWKETQYF. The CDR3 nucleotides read TGTGCCAGCAGCTTAAGCGGAGTATGGAAAGAGACCCAGTACTTC.

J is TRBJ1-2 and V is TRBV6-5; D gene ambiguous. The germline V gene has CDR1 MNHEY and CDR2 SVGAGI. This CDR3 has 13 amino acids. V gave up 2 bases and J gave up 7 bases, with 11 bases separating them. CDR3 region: CASSYTPGSGYTF. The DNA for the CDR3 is TGTGCCAGCAGTTACACGCCCGGGAGTGGCTACACCTTC.

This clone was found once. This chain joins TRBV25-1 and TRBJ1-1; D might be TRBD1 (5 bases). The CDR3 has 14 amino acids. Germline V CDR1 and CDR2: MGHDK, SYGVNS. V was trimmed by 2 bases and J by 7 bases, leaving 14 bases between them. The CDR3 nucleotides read TGTGCCAGCAGTGAAACCAGGGAATTTTTTGAAGCTTTCTTT. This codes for CASSETREFFEAFF.

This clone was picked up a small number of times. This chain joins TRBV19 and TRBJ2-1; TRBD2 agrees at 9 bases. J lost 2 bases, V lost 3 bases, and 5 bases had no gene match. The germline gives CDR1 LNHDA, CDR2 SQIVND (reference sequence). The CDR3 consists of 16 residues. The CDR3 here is CASSIGIAGAYNEQFF. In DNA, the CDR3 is TGTGCCAGTAGTATCGGGATAGCGGGAGCCTACAATGAGCAGTTCTTC.

CDR3 region: CATSWDGNTEAFF. CDR3 bases: TGTGCCACTTCGTGGGATGGGAACACTGAAGCTTTCTTT. V gene TRBV10-3 combines with J gene TRBJ1-1, with D hard to call. This CDR3 spans 13 amino acids. V lost 10 bases and J 1 base, leaving 13 bases between the germline ends. Germline CDR1 is ENHRY and CDR2 is SYGVKD.

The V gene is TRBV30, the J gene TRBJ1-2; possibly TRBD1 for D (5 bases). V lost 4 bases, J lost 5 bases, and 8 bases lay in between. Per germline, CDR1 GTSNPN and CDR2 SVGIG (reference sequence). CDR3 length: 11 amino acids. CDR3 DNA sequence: TGTGCCTGGAAACAGGTGTATGGCTACACCTTC. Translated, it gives CAWKQVYGYTF.

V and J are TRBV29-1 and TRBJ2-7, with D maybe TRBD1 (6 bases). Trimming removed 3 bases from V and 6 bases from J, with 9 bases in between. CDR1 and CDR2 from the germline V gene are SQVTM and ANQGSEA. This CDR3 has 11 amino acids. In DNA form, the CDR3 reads TGCAGCGTTGACAGGGGTGCCGAGCAGTACTTC. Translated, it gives CSVDRGAEQYF.

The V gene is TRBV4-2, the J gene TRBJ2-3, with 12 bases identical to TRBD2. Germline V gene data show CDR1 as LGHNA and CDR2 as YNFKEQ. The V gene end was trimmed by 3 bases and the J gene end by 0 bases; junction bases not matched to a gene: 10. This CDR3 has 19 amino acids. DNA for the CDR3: TGTGCCAGCAGCCAGACAGCGTGGACTAGCGGGGCTAGCACAGATACGCAGTATTTT. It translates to CASSQTAWTSGASTDTQYF.

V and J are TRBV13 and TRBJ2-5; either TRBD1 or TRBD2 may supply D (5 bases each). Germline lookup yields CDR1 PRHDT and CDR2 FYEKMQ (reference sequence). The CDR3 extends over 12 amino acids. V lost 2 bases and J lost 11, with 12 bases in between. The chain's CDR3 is CASSLNMGEQYF. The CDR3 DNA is TGTGCCAGCAGCTTAAATATGGGGGAGCAGTACTTC.

CDR3 coding DNA: TGTGATGGGACTGGATACAATGAGGGGCAGTTCTTC. It translates to CDGTGYNEGQFF. The chain employs TRBV7-6 and TRBJ2-1; D may be TRBD2 (6 bases). Germline CDR1 reads SGHVS; CDR2 reads FNYEAQ. This CDR3 is 12 amino acids long.